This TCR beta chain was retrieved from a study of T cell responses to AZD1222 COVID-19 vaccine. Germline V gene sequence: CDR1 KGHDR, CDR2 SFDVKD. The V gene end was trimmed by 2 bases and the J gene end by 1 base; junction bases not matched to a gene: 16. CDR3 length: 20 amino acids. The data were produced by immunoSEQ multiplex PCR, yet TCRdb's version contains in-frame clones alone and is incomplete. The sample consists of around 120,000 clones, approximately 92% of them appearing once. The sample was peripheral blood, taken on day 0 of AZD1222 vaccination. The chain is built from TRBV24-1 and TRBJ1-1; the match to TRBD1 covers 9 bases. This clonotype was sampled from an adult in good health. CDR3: CATSDSSRDRVFGPNTEAFF. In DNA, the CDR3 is TGTGCCACCAGTGATTCGTCCCGGGACAGGGTATTTGGCCCGAACACTGAAGCTTTCTTT.